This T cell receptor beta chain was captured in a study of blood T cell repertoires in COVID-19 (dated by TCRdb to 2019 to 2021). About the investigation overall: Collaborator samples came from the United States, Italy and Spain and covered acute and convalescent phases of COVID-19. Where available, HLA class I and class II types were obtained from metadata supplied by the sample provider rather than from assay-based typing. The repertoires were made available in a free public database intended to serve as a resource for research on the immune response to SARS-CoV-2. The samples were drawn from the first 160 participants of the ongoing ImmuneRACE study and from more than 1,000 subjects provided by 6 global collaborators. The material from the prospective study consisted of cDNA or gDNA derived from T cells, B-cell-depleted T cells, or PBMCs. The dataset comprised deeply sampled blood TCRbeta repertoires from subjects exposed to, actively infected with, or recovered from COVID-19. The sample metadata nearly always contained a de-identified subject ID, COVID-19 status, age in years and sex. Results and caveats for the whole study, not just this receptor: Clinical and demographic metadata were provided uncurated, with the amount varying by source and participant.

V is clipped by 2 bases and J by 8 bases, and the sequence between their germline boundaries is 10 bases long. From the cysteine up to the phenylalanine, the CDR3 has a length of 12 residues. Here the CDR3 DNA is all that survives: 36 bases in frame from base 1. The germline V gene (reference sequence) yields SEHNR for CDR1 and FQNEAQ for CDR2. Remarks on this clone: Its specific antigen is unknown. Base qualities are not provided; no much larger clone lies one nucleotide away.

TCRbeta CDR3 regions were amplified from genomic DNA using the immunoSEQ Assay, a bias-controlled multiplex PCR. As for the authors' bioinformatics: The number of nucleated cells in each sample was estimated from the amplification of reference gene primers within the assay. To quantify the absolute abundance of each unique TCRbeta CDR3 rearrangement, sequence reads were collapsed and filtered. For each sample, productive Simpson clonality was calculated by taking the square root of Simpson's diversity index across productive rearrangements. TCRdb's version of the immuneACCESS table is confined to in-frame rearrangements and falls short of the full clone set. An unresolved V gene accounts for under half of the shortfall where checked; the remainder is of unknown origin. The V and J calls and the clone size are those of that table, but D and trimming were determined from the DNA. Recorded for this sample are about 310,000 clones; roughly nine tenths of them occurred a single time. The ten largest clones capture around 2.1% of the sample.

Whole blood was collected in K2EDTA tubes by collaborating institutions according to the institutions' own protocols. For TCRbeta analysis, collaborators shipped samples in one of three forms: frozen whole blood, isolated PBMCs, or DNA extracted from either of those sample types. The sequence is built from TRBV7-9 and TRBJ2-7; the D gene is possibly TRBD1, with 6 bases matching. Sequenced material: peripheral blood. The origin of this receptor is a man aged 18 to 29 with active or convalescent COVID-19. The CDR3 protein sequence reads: CASSLQGSKQYF. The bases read TGTGCCAGCAGCTTACAGGGGTCAAAGCAGTACTTC.